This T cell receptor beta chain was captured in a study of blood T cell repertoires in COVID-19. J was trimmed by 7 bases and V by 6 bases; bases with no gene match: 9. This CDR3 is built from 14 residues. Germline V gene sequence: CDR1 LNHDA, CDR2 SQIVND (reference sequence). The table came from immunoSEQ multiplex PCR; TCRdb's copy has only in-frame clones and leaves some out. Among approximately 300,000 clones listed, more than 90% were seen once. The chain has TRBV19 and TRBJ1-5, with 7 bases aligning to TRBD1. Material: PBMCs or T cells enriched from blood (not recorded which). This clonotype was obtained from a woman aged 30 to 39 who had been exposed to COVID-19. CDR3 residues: CASRGTEKGQPQHF. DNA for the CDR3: TGTGCCAGTAGGGGGACAGAAAAAGGGCAGCCCCAGCATTTT.